Listed here is a single T cell receptor (beta chain). This record belongs to a study of blood T cells in healthy people across ages. Then a second PCR, running roughly 7 to 11 cycles, was carried out with a sample-barcoded 5' primer and a J-beta primer mix. TCRdb re-derived calls from the 5' RACE reads in MiXCR, one entry per CDR3 protein. The profile shows around 500,000 distinct CDR3 sequences, about 28% of them singletons. Trimming pared 11 bases from V and 5 bases from J, leaving 13 bases between. Germline V CDR1 and CDR2: MDHEN, SYDVKM. The CDR3 spans 12 residues. The same data also went into a second study, on T cells of mothers and their children. As that report states: None of the identified T cell clones proved to be persistent microchimeric clones.

The sequenced sample consisted of blood. The J gene is TRBJ2-1, the V gene TRBV28, with a tentative D call TRBD1 (6 bases). This TCR was sampled from a boy younger than 10 in good health. The chain's CDR3 is CAPYREHNEQFF. The CDR3 region has the DNA TGTGCCCCATACAGGGAACACAATGAGCAGTTCTTC.